This entry concerns a single TCR beta chain. Its antigen is still unknown. The CDR3 loop spans 15 amino acids. Germline V lookup: CDR1 SGHNT, CDR2 YYREEE (reference sequence). The V gene end was trimmed by 4 bases and the J gene end by 7 bases; junction bases not matched to a gene: 8. This sample stems from a study of shared clonotypes between healthy human individuals. Study results and caveats: Clonotypes not shared had lower generation probabilities than those common to all four donors. In this cohort, only blood was sampled, and tissue repertoires likely differ.

Samples underwent the assay at deep level. Study processing details: For the immunoSEQ data, sequences were junction-only without quality scores, so filtering differed. Repertoires were generated with immunoSEQ multiplex PCR, while TCRdb's copy carries only in-frame clones and drops some. V and J calls and clone size come straight from that table; D and trimming were deduced from the DNA. This sample has a few million clones, with nearly 97% found just once. The clonotype originates from a man younger than 30 in good health. The chain has TRBV5-4 and TRBJ1-4; 9 nucleotides align to TRBD1. The sequencing sample was made of naive CD4+ T cells sorted from blood. The sample's subset: CD45RA+ positively selected. The DNA of the CDR3 is TGTGCCAGCAGCCTAACAGGGGGCGCGGGTGAAAAACTGTTTTTT. It translates to CASSLTGGAGEKLFF. Full variable domain (rest looked up from reference TRBV5-4 and TRBJ1-4): ETGVTQSPTHLIKTRGQQVTLRCSSQSGHNTVSWYQQALGQGPQFIFQYYREEENGRGNFPPRFSGLQFPNYSSELNVNALELDDSALYLCASSLTGGAGEKLFFGSGTQLSVL.